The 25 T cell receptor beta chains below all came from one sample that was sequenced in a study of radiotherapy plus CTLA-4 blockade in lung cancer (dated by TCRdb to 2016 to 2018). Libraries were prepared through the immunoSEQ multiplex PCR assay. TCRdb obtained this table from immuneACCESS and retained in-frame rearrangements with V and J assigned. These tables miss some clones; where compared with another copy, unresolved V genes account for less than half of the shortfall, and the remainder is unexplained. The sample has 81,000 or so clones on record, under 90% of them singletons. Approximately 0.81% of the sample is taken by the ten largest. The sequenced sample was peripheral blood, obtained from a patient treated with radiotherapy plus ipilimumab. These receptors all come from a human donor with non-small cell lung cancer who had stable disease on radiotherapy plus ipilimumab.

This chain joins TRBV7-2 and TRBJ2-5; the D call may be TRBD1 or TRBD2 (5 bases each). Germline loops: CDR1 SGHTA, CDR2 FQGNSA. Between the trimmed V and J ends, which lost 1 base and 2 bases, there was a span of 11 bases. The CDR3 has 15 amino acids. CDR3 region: CASSLGSGRQETQYF. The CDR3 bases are TGTGCCAGCAGCTTAGGTTCGGGGCGACAAGAGACCCAGTACTTC.

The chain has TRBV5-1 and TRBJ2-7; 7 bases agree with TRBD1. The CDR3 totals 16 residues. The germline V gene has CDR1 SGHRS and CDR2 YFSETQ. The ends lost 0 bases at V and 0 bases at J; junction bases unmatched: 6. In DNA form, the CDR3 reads TGCGCCAGCAGCTTGGGAACAGGGGAAAGCTCCTACGAGCAGTACTTC. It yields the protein CASSLGTGESSYEQYF.

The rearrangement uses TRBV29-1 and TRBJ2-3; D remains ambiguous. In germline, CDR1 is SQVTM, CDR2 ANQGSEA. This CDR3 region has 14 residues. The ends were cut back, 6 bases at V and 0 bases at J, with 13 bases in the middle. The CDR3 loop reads CSVRLDASTDTQYF. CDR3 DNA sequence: TGCAGCGTCCGTCTAGATGCTAGCACAGATACGCAGTATTTT.

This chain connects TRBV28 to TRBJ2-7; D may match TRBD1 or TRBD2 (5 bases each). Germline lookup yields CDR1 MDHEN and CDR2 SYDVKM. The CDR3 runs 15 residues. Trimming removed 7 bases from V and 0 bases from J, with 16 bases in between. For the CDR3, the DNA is TGTGCCAGCACCTCTCTGGGGGAGCACTCCTACGAGCAGTACTTC. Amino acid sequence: CASTSLGEHSYEQYF.

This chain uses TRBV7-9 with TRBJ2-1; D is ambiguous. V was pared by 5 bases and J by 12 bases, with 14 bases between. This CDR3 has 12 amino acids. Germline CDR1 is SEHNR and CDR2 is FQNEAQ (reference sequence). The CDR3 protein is CASSEPWTGQFF. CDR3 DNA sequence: TGTGCCAGCAGCGAACCCTGGACCGGGCAGTTCTTC.

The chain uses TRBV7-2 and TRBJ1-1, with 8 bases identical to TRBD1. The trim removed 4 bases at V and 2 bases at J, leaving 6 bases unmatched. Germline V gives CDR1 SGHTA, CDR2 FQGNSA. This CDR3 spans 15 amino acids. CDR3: CASSSRTGRNTEAFF. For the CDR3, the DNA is TGTGCCAGCAGCTCTCGGACAGGGCGTAACACTGAAGCTTTCTTT.

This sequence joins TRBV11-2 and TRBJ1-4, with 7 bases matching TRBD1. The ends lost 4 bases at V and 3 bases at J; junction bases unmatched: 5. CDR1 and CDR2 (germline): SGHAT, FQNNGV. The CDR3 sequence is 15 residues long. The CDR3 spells CASSSNRGSNEKLFF. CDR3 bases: TGTGCCAGCAGCTCCAACAGGGGCTCTAATGAAAAACTGTTTTTT.

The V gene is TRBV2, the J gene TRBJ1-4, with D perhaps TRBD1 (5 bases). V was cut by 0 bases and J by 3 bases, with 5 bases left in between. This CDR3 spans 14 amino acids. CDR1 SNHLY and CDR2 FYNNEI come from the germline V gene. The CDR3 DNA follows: TGTGCCAGCAGTGAAGCGACAGCTAATGAAAAACTGTTTTTT. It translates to CASSEATANEKLFF.

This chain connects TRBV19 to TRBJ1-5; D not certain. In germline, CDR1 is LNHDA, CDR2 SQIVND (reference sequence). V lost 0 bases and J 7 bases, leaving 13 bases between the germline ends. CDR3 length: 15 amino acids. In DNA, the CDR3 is TGTGCCAGTAGTATAGACGAGGGCGCGGTACAGCCCCAGCATTTT. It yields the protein CASSIDEGAVQPQHF.

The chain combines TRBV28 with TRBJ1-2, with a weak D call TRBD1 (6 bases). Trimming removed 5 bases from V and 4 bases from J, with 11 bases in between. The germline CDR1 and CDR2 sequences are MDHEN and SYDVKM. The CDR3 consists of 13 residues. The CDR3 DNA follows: TGTGCCAGCAGTGATACAGGGTCCTATGGCTACACCTTC. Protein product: CASSDTGSYGYTF.

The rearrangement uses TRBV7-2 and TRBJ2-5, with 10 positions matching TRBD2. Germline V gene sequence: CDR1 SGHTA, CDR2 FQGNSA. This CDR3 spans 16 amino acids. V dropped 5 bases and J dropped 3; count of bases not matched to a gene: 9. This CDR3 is CASSAWSGGAKETQYF. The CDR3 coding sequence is TGTGCCAGCAGCGCGTGGAGCGGGGGGGCTAAAGAGACCCAGTACTTC.

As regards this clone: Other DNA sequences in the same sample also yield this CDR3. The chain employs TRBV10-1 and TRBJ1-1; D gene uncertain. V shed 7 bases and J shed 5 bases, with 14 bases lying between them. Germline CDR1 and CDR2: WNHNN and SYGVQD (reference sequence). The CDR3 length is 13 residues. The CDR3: CASTGNAGTEAFF. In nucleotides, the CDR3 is TGCGCCAGCACTGGGAACGCGGGGACTGAAGCTTTCTTT.

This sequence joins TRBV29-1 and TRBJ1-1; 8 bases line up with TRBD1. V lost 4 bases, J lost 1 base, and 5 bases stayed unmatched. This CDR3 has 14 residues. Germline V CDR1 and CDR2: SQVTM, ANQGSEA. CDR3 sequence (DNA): TGCAGCGTTGCTGGACAGGGTACGAACACTGAAGCTTTCTTT. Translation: CSVAGQGTNTEAFF.

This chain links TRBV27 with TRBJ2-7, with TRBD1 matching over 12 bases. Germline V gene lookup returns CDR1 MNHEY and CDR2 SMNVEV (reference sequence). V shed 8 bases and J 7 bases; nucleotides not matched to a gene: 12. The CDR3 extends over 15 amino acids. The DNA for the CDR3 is TGTGCCAGCTTGGGAGGCAGGGACAGGGGGCGTGAGCAGTACTTC. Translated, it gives CASLGGRDRGREQYF.

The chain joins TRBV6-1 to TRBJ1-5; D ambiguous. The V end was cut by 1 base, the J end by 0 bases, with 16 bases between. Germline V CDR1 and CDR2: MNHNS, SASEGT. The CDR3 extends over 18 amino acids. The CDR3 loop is CASSEEAGGDISNQPQHF. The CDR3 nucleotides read TGTGCCAGCAGTGAAGAGGCAGGTGGGGATATTAGCAATCAGCCCCAGCATTTT.

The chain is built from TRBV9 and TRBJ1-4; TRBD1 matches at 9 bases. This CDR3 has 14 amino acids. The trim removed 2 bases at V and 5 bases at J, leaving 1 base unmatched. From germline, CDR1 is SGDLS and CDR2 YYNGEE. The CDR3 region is CASSVGQGNEKLFF. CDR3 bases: TGTGCCAGCAGCGTGGGACAGGGAAATGAAAAACTGTTTTTT.

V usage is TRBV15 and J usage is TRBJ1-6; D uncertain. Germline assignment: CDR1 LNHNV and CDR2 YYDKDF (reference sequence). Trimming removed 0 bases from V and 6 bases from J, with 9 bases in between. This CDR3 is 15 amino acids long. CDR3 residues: CATSRDTTSNSPLHF. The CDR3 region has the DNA TGTGCCACCAGCAGAGATACTACAAGTAATTCACCCCTCCACTTT.

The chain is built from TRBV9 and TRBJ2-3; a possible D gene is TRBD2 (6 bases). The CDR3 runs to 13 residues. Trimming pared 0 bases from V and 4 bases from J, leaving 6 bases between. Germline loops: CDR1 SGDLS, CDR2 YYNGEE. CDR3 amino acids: CASSVGRADTQYF. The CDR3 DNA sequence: TGTGCCAGCAGCGTAGGGAGGGCAGATACGCAGTATTTT. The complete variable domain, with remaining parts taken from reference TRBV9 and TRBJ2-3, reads DSGVTQTPKHLITATGQRVTLRCSPRSGDLSVYWYQQSLDQGLQFLIQYYNGEERAKGNILERFSAQQFPDLHSELNLSSLELGDSALYFCASSVGRADTQYFGPGTRLTVL.

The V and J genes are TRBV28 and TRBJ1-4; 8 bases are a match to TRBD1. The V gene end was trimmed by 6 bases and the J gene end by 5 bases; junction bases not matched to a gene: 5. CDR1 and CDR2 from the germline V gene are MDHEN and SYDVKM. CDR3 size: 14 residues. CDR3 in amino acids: CASRQGGANEKLFF. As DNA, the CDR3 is TGTGCCAGCAGACAGGGGGGGGCGAATGAAAAACTGTTTTTT.

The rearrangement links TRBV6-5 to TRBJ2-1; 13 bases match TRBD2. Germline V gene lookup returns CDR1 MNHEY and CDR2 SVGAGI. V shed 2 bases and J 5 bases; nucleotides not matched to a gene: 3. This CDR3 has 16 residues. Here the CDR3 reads CASSYEGTSGDNEQFF. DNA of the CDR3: TGTGCCAGCAGTTACGAAGGGACTAGCGGGGACAATGAGCAGTTCTTC.

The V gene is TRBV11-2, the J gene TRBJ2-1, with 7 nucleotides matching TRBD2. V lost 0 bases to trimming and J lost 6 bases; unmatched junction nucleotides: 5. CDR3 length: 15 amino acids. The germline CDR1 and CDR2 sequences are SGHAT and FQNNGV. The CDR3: CASSLDGGRGNEQFF. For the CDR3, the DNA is TGTGCCAGCAGCTTAGATGGCGGGAGAGGCAATGAGCAGTTCTTC. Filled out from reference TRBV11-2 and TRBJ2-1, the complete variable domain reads EAGVAQSPRYKIIEKRQSVAFWCNPISGHATLYWYQQILGQGPKLLIQFQNNGVVDDSQLPKDRFSAERLKGVDSTLKIQPAKLEDSAVYLCASSLDGGRGNEQFFGPGTRLTVL.

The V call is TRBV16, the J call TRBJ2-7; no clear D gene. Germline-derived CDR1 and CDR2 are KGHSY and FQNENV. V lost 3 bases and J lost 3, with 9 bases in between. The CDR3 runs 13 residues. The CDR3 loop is CASSHSGDYEQYF. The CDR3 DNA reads TGTGCCAGCAGCCACAGTGGGGACTACGAGCAGTACTTC.

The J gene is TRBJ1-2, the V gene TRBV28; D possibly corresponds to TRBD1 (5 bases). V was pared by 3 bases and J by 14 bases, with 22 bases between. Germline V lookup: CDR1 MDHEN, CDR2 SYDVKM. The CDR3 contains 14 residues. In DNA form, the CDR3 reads TGTGCCAGCAGTTTCAGACAGAGGGGTACCGGGGGGACCTTC. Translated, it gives CASSFRQRGTGGTF.

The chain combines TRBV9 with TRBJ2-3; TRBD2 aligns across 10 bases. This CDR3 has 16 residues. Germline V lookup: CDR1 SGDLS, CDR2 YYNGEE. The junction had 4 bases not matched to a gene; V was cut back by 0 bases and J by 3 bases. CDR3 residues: CASSVAISGGTDTQYF. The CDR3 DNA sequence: TGTGCCAGCAGCGTAGCGATTAGCGGGGGGACAGATACGCAGTATTTT. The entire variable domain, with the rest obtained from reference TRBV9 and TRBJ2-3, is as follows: DSGVTQTPKHLITATGQRVTLRCSPRSGDLSVYWYQQSLDQGLQFLIQYYNGEERAKGNILERFSAQQFPDLHSELNLSSLELGDSALYFCASSVAISGGTDTQYFGPGTRLTVL.

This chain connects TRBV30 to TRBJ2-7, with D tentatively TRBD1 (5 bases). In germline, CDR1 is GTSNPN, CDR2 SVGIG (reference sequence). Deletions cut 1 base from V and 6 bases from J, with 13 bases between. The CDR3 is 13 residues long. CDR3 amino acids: CAWSGVGDREQYF. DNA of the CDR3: TGTGCCTGGAGTGGTGTAGGGGATCGCGAGCAGTACTTC.